This T cell receptor beta chain was sequenced during a study of stem cell transplantation in POMP-related autoinflammatory disease. Study as a whole: The study hypothesized thymoproteasome defects skew the TRB repertoire via impaired CD8+ selection. After transplant, neutrophils and platelets showed 100% graft donor chimerism through one year. Study observations and caveats: Patients with PRAID showed a restricted number of unique TRB V-J gene pairings.

V lost 4 bases to trimming and J lost 3 bases, with 2 bases between them. This CDR3 is built from 11 residues. Germline V lookup: CDR1 SGHDN, CDR2 FVKESK. About this clone: Its antigen is as yet unknown.

TCRdb's copy holds only in-frame clones and misses some; the assay was immunoSEQ multiplex PCR. The sample contains tens of thousands of clones, roughly 90% of which appear only once. The sequence was obtained from a human patient with POMP-related autoinflammation and immune dysregulation (PRAID). Some T cells may be supplied by the graft donor. The specimen comprised CD4+ T cells from PBMCs, sampled after stem cell transplantation. This chain joins TRBV14 and TRBJ2-3; D unclear. As DNA, the CDR3 is TGTGCCAGCAGCCGGACAGATACGCAGTATTTT. Its translation is CASSRTDTQYF.